The present entry profiles one T cell receptor beta chain with its context. These data originate in a study of shared clonotypes between healthy human individuals. Study summary: The cohort had a couple of women and a few men, ages 18 to 49.

Only in-frame clones appear in the TCRdb table, and some are missing; sequencing was by immunoSEQ multiplex PCR. The sample shows about 470,000 clones, around 75% of them seen only once. The CDR3 has 13 amino acids. Germline V gene data show CDR1 as SQVTM and CDR2 as ANQGSEA. Trimming removed 0 bases at V and 7 bases at J, with 10 bases between. The origin of this receptor is a middle-aged woman in good health. Some clones in this sample may be carry-over from other donors' samples. The rearrangement uses TRBV29-1 and TRBJ2-1, with TRBD2 as a possible D gene (5 bases). The sample was PBMCs. The CDR3 DNA follows: TGCAGCGTTGAAGAGCGGGTATTTAATGAGCAGTTCTTC. This codes for CSVEERVFNEQFF.